The clone carrying this T cell receptor beta chain was detected many times. Trimming shortened V by 4 bases and J by 4 bases, and 21 bases separated the two germline ends. Per germline, CDR1 SGDLS and CDR2 YYNGEE. The CDR3 is made up of 17 amino acids. The data are from a study of blood T cell repertoires in COVID-19. As for the study in general: Sites across the United States, Italy and Spain contributed samples from acute and convalescent COVID-19. The cDNA or gDNA used as material had been derived from T cells, B-cell-depleted T cells, or PBMCs.

Per the authors' pipeline: Amplification with reference gene primers provided the estimates of nucleated cell counts. Clones were sequenced by immunoSEQ multiplex PCR, and TCRdb holds only the in-frame ones, with some missing. The V and J calls and clone size were taken over from that table, and D and trimming were inferred from the DNA. Here the sample spans 150,000 to 200,000 clones, 89% being singletons. Sequenced material: peripheral blood. The J gene is TRBJ1-3, the V gene TRBV9; maybe TRBD1 (6 bases). This clonotype was obtained from a man in his late teens or twenties who had recovered from COVID-19. CDR3: CASSPLSTGWSGNTIYF. In DNA form, the CDR3 reads TGTGCCAGCAGCCCTCTTTCGACAGGCTGGTCCGGAAACACCATATATTTT.